This TCR beta chain was retrieved from a study of T cells in Graves' hyperthyroidism and ophthalmopathy. Study-wide results and limits: A model built on 13 V-J features separated ophthalmopathy from stable hyperthyroidism.

This clonotype has more than one count but fewer than ten. What it binds is unknown. Germline loops: CDR1 KGHDR, CDR2 SFDVKD. This CDR3 is 14 amino acids long. V lost 4 bases to trimming and J lost 4 bases, with 11 bases between them. The hyperthyroidism was newly diagnosed and had lasted under 2 months; the patients were aged 18 to 65. The investigators amplified TCR beta CDR3 regions from RNA transcripts. An initial round of RT-PCR targeting the TCR CDR3 relied on the HTBI primer set. TCRdb recomputed calls from the multiplex PCR reads with MiXCR, one row per CDR3 protein. The sample records under 400,000 distinct CDR3 sequences, 18% being singletons.

The sample taken for sequencing was blood. V gene TRBV24-1 combines with J gene TRBJ2-3, with D unclear. The TCR originated in a woman between 45 and 60 years old with Graves' hyperthyroidism. The chain's CDR3 is CATSDPNSPDTQYF. The CDR3, as DNA: TGTGCCACCAGTGACCCGAATAGCCCAGATACGCAGTATTTT.